A single sample is the source of the 9 T cell receptor beta chains below, sequenced in a study of identical twins. TCRdb re-analysed the 5' RACE reads in MiXCR, keeping a single row per CDR3 protein. Of about 340,000 distinct CDR3 sequences in the sample, roughly an eighth were seen once. This sample was also put to use in a study of yellow fever vaccine responses in identical twins.

The sample was CD8+ T cells sorted from blood. The source of these receptors is a young woman in good health.

The V gene is TRBV7-2, the J gene TRBJ2-3; the D gene is possibly TRBD2 (6 bases). In germline, CDR1 is SGHTA, CDR2 FQGNSA. The V end was cut by 2 bases, the J end by 5 bases, with 17 bases between. The CDR3 is 16 residues long. CDR3 in DNA: TGTGCCAGCAGCTTAAGGGCGGGACTTCGCGAAGATACGCAGTATTTT. This encodes CASSLRAGLREDTQYF.

The chain uses TRBV10-1 and TRBJ1-1; D is undetermined. The V end was cut by 0 bases, the J end by 1 base, with 9 bases between. The CDR3 contains 15 residues. The germline gives CDR1 WNHNN, CDR2 SYGVQD (reference sequence). CDR3 nucleotides: TGCGCCAGCAGTGAGTCCGGGGAGGGGAACACTGAAGCTTTCTTT. Its protein is CASSESGEGNTEAFF.

This clonotype was seen a few times. The chain combines TRBV6-5 with TRBJ2-7, with a weak D call TRBD2 (6 bases). The CDR3 consists of 17 residues. V was pared by 4 bases and J by 0 bases, with 19 bases between. Germline V lookup: CDR1 MNHEY, CDR2 SVGAGI. The CDR3 DNA reads TGTGCCAGCAGTTCCTCTCCGGGGAGGCCCCTCTCCTACGAGCAGTACTTC. Its protein is CASSSSPGRPLSYEQYF.

This clonotype was detected ten times or more. V usage is TRBV11-1 and J usage is TRBJ2-1; 8 bases match TRBD2. The CDR3 consists of 18 residues. Germline values: CDR1 SGHAT, CDR2 FQDESV (reference sequence). Germline trimming cut 7 bases from V and 6 bases from J; bases unmatched to any gene: 20. The CDR3, as DNA: TGTGCCAGCAACCACCCCATGCGGGAGGTCTCATCGACCAATGAGCAGTTCTTC. As protein: CASNHPMREVSSTNEQFF.

There are a few counts of this clonotype. The chain recombines TRBV7-9 with TRBJ1-2, with 8 bases aligning to TRBD1. Losses at the gene ends were 6 bases for V and 6 bases for J; bases not matched to a gene: 6. CDR1 SEHNR and CDR2 FQNEAQ come from the germline V gene (reference sequence). The CDR3 consists of 13 residues. The CDR3 bases are TGTGCCAGCAGGTCGACAGGGGAGGATGGCTACACCTTC. Amino acid sequence: CASRSTGEDGYTF.

This clonotype was counted a few times. The chain has TRBV27 and TRBJ2-3, with 7 bases that match TRBD2. The CDR3 loop spans 15 amino acids. Germline loops: CDR1 MNHEY, CDR2 SMNVEV (reference sequence). V trimming: 3 bases; J trimming: 6 bases; junction bases outside the gene matches: 9. The CDR3 region is CASSLGGRSADTQYF. The CDR3 DNA reads as TGTGCCAGCAGTTTGGGCGGGAGAAGTGCGGATACGCAGTATTTT.

CDR3 nucleotides: TGTGCCAGCAGCTCCGACGCGAGGGATTTGAGCACTGAAGCTTTCTTT. This gives the protein CASSSDARDLSTEAFF. The genes are TRBV7-9 and TRBJ1-1, with no clear D. This CDR3 is 16 amino acids long. In germline, CDR1 is SEHNR, CDR2 FQNEAQ (reference sequence). Trimming pared 4 bases from V and 4 bases from J, leaving 19 bases between.

This clonotype was detected a few times. The chain carries TRBV7-6 and TRBJ2-5, with 9 bases matching TRBD2. The CDR3 contains 18 residues. Germline values: CDR1 SGHVS, CDR2 FNYEAQ. Losses at the gene ends were 5 bases for V and 0 bases for J; bases not matched to a gene: 13. The CDR3 spells CASSRQRALAGNQETQYF. In nucleotides, the CDR3 is TGTGCCAGCAGCCGACAACGCGCACTAGCGGGTAACCAAGAGACCCAGTACTTC.

The rearrangement uses TRBV2 and TRBJ1-5, with D unclear. Germline V gene data show CDR1 as SNHLY and CDR2 as FYNNEI. V gave up 3 bases and J gave up 0 bases, with 3 bases separating them. There are 13 residues in the CDR3. CDR3 loop: CASSESSNQPQHF. DNA for the CDR3: TGTGCCAGCAGTGAGTCTAGCAATCAGCCCCAGCATTTT.